Listed below are T cell receptor beta chains from one sample, sequenced in a study of regulatory T cells in long-lasting Graves disease. TCRdb reprocessed the multiplex PCR reads with MiXCR, giving one entry per CDR3 protein. Altogether 400,000 to 500,000 distinct CDR3 sequences are present, around 15% being singletons, with the ten largest covering around a sixth. These data were likewise used in another study, on T cells in Graves' hyperthyroidism and ophthalmopathy.

Sample: peripheral blood mononuclear cells (PBMCs), taken at new diagnosis, from a patient treated with antithyroid drugs. All receptors come from a woman aged 45 to 65 with Graves disease. CDR3s leave out the opening cysteine and the closing phenylalanine or tryptophan. Clone size appears in some rows only: once, few, many, or a class for an expanded clone.

TRBJ1-1 | - | TRBV7-9 | ASSPHRGGDTEAF
TRBJ2-5 | many | TRBV6-5 | ASSWGEGREETQY
TRBJ2-3 | many | TRBV5-1 | ASSADRGTDTQY
TRBJ1-4 | many | TRBV6-1 | ASTRHENEKLF
TRBJ2-1 | - | TRBV19 | ASSLDSPFYNEQF
TRBJ2-1 | - | TRBV14 | ASSPQREWNEQF
TRBJ1-4 | many | TRBV10-3 | AISESSDSYEKLF
TRBJ2-3 | many | TRBV7-2 | ASSLAGAIAGVRVTQY
TRBJ2-3 | - | TRBV12-3/TRBV12-4 | ASSRTSESTDTQY
TRBJ2-1 | few | TRBV9 | ASTPESSYNEQF
TRBJ2-1 | many | TRBV3-1 | ASSQGADRQF
TRBJ1-1 | many | TRBV2 | ASSALSEAF
TRBJ2-7 | many | TRBV12-3/TRBV12-4 | ASSLLGGIDEQY
TRBJ1-5 | many | TRBV28 | ASSTGQGVNQPQH
TRBJ2-1 | many | TRBV9 | ASSGQGRVADSSYNEQF
TRBJ2-3 | - | TRBV3-1 | ASSHGASDTQY
TRBJ2-1 | few | TRBV7-6 | ASSLRSAGGRYEQF
TRBJ1-1 | - | TRBV29-1 | SAGGQGLGTEAF
TRBJ1-5 | many | TRBV30 | AWTATGGRNQPQH
TRBJ2-3 | many | TRBV11-2 | ASSLVGQGRTDTQY
TRBJ1-3 | many | TRBV5-1 | ASSLSGRDTIY
TRBJ1-4 | many | TRBV2 | ASSESSGRYEKLF
TRBJ2-1 | - | TRBV7-2 | ASSPNFGQF
TRBJ1-5 | many | TRBV27 | ASSSSDRGLNQPQH
TRBJ2-5 | few | TRBV7-2 | ASSLTWDRGETQY
TRBJ2-1 | many | TRBV5-1 | ASRRRLAGASFDEQF
TRBJ1-1 | many | TRBV3-1 | ASSQENTEAF
TRBJ1-6 | few | TRBV28 | ASSLDRGFRNNSPPH
TRBJ2-1 | many | TRBV29-1 | SVPSGRIGNEQF
TRBJ2-2 | - | TRBV5-1 | ASTLGASANTGELF
TRBJ2-7 | - | TRBV5-1 | ASSSKAGATYEQY
TRBJ1-6 | few | TRBV9 | ASSVGQELSPLH
TRBJ2-2 | few | TRBV27 | ASMGAGTGELF
TRBJ2-1 | many | TRBV27 | ASSLSRLGAYNEQF
TRBJ2-5 | - | TRBV30 | AWSVGGPAETQY
TRBJ1-4 | - | TRBV18 | ASSPGTGPEKLF
TRBJ2-7 | many | TRBV2 | ASSFIRPGLGVHEQY
TRBJ1-5 | many | TRBV7-8 | ASSLGVTSNQPQH
TRBJ2-2 | - | TRBV28 | ASNAENTGELF
TRBJ2-2 | many | TRBV2 | ASRSGGELF